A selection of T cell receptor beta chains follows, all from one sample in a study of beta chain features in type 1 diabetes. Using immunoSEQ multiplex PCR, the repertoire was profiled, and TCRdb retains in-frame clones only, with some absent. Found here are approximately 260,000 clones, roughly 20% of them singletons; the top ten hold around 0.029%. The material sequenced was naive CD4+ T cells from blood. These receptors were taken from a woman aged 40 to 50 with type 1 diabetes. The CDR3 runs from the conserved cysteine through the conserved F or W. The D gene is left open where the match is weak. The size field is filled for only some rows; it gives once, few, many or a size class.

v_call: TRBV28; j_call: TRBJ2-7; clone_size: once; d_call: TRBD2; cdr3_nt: TGTGCCAGCAGGCCTCCCGGACTTCCGGGACTAGCTTCCTACGAGCAGTACTTC; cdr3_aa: CASRPPGLPGLASYEQYF
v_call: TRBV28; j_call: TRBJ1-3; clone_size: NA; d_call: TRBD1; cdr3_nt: TGTGCCAGCAGTCAGCTAACAGGGGCTGGAAACACCATATATTTT; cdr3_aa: CASSQLTGAGNTIYF
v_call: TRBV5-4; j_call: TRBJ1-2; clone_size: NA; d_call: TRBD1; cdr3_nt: TGTGCCAGCAGCTTGGTCGGGACAGGGACCCATGGCTACACCTTC; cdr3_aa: CASSLVGTGTHGYTF
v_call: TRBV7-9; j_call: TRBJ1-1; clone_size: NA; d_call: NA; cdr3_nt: TGTGCCAGCAGCAAGAGAAATCCGAACACTGAAGCTTTCTTT; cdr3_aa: CASSKRNPNTEAFF
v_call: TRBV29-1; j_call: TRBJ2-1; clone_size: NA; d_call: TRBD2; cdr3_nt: TGCAGCGTTGAAGGACTAGCGCATAACAATGAGCAGTTCTTC; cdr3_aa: CSVEGLAHNNEQFF
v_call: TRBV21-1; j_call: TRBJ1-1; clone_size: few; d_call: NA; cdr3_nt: TGTGCCAGCACCAAAGGGGAGAGGAAGGGCACTGAAGCTTTCTTT; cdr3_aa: CASTKGERKGTEAFF
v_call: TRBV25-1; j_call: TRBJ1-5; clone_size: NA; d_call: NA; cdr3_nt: TGTGCCAGCAGTGAACGCGGCGGGTCCAGCAATCAGCCCCAGCATTTT; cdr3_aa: CASSERGGSSNQPQHF
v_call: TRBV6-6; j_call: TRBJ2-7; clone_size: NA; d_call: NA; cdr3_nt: TGTGCCAGCAGTTACGGTGGACCGGGGGAGCAGTACTTC; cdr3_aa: CASSYGGPGEQYF
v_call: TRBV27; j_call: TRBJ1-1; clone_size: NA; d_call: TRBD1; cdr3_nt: TGTGCCAGCAGTTACGACAGGGGGCATGAAGCTTTCTTT; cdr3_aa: CASSYDRGHEAFF
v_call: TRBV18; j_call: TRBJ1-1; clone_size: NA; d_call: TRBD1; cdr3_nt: TGTGCCAGCTCTACACAGGGGCCCATGGGAGCTTTCTTT; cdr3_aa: CASSTQGPMGAFF
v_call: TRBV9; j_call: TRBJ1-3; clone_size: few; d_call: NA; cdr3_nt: TGTGCCAGCAGCCGGGAACGAAACACCATATATTTT; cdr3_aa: CASSRERNTIYF
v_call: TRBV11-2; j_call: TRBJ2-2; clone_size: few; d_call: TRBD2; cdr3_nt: TGTGCCAGCAGCTCCGTCGGGATAGCGGGAGCGCCCACCGGGGAGCTGTTTTTT; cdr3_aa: CASSSVGIAGAPTGELFF
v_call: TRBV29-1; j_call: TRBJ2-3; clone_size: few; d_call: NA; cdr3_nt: TGCAGCGTTGGGCGAACAGGGACAGATACGCAGTATTTT; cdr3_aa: CSVGRTGTDTQYF
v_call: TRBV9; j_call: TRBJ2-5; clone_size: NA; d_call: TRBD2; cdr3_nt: TGTGCCAGCAGCGTAGGAAGCGGGAGGAACCAAGAGACCCAGTACTTC; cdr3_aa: CASSVGSGRNQETQYF
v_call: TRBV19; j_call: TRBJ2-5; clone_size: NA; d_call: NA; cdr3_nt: TGTGCCAGTAGTATAGGGCAGCAAGAGACCCAGTACTTC; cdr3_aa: CASSIGQQETQYF
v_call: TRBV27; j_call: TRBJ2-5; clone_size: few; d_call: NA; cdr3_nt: TGTGCCAGCAGTTTATCGGGTCAGGTGGCGACCCAGTACTTC; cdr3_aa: CASSLSGQVATQYF
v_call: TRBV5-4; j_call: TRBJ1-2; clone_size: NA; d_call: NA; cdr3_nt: TGTGCCAGCAGCTTGGGACAGACGAATGGCTACACCTTC; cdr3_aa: CASSLGQTNGYTF
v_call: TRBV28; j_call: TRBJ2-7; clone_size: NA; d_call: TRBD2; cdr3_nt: TGTGCCAGCACATCTAGCGGGAGGGGGTACGAGCAGTACTTC; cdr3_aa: CASTSSGRGYEQYF
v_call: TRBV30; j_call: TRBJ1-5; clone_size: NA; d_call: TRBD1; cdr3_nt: TGTGCCTGGAGTTTCGGGACAGGGAATCAGCCCCAGCATTTT; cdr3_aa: CAWSFGTGNQPQHF
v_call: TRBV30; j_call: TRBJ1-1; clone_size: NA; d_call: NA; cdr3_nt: TGTGCCTGGAGTGCCTCTTGGGCCAGCACTGAAGCTTTCTTT; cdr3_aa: CAWSASWASTEAFF
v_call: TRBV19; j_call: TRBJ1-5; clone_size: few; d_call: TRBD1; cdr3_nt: TGTGCCAGTAGTACCGGGACAGGGGGCGGACAGCCCCAGCATTTT; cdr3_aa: CASSTGTGGGQPQHF
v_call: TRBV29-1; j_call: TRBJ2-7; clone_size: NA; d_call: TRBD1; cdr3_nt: TGCAGCGTTGACCAGGGGGCCTACGAGCAGTACTTC; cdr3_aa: CSVDQGAYEQYF
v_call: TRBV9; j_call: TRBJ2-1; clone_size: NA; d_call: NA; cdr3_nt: TGTGCCAGCAGCGGGAACGGGGTTGGTTACAATGAGCAGTTCTTC; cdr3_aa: CASSGNGVGYNEQFF
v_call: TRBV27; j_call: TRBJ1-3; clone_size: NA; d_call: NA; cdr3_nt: TGTGCCAGCAGCCAGGGGTCTGGAAACACCATATATTTT; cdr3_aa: CASSQGSGNTIYF
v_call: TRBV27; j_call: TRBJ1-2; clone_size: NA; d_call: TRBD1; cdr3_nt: TGTGCCAGCAGTTCCGGGACAGGGATCCGTGGCTACACCTTC; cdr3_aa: CASSSGTGIRGYTF
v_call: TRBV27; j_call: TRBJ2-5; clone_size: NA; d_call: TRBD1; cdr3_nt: TGTGCCAGCAGTCCCCACAGGGGGCCGGAGACCCAGTACTTC; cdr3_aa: CASSPHRGPETQYF
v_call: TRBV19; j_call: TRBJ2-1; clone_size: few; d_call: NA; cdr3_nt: TGTGCCAGTAGAGTCTCCGGGGGACCCTACAATGAGCAGTTCTTC; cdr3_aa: CASRVSGGPYNEQFF
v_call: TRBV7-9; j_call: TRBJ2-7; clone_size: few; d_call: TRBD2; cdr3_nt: TGTGCCAGCAGCTTAGCGCAGGGGACTAGCGGGAGAGGCAACGAGCAGTACTTC; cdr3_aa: CASSLAQGTSGRGNEQYF
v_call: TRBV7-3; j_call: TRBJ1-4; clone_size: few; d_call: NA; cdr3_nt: TGTGCCAGCAGCTTATCAGGGGAAAAACTGTTTTTT; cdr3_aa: CASSLSGEKLFF
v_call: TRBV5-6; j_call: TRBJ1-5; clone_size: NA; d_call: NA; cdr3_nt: TGTGCCAGCAGCTTGGCGGGTTCCGGGCAGCCCCAGCATTTT; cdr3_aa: CASSLAGSGQPQHF
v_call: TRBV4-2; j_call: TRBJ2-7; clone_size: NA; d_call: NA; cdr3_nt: TGTGCCAGCAGCCAGGCCAGTAGGAGCTCCTACGAGCAGTACTTC; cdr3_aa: CASSQASRSSYEQYF
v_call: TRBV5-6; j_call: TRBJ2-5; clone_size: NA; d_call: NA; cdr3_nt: TGTGCCAGCAGCAATCCCGTCCCGGCGGTACAAGAGACCCAGTACTTC; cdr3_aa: CASSNPVPAVQETQYF
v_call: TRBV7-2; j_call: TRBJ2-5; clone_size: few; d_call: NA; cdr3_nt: TGTGCCAGCAGCCTCAGGTCGGAGACCCAGTACTTC; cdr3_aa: CASSLRSETQYF
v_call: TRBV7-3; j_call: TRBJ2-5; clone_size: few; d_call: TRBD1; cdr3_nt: TGTGCCAGCAGCCTACGGGCCCAGGACAGGGAGACCCAGTACTTC; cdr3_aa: CASSLRAQDRETQYF
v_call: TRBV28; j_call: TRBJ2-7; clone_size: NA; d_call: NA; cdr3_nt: TGTGCCACGGGTTACTCCTACGAGCAGTACTTC; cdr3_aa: CATGYSYEQYF
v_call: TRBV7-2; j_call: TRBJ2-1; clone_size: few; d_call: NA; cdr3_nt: TGTGCCAGCACCTCCCGAGGTAACTACAATGAGCAGTTCTTC; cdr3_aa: CASTSRGNYNEQFF
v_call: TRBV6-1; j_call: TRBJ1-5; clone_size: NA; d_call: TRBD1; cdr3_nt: TGTGCCAGCAGTGAAGGGGACAGGGATCAGCCCCAGCATTTT; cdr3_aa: CASSEGDRDQPQHF
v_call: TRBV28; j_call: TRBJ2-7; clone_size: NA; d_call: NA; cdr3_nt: TGTGCCAGCAGGGCGGGGTCCACCTACGAGCAGTACTTC; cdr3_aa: CASRAGSTYEQYF
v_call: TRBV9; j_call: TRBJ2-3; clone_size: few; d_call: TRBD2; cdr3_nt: TGTGCCAGCAGCATTGAGCGGGAGGCCACAGATACGCAGTATTTT; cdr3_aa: CASSIEREATDTQYF
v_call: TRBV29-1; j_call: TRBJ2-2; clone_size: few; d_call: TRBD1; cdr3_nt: TGCAGCGTCGCCGGGACAGTCATCGCGAACACCGGGGAGCTGTTTTTT; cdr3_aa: CSVAGTVIANTGELFF
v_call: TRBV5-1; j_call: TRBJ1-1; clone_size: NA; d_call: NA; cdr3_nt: TGCGCCAGCAGCTTGGAGGAGGGAATGAACACTGAAGCTTTCTTT; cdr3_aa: CASSLEEGMNTEAFF
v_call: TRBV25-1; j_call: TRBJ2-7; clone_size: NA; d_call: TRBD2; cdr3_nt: TGTGCCAGCAGTGAATTGCGGGAGAGCCTTTACGAGCAGTACTTC; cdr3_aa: CASSELRESLYEQYF
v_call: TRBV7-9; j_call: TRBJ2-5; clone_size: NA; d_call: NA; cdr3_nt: TGTGCCAGCAGCTTGCAGCGGGAAGAGACCCAGTACTTC; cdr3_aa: CASSLQREETQYF
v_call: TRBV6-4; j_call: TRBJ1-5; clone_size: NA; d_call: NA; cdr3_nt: TGTGCCAGCAGTGAAACTGGACAGCAGCCCCAGCATTTT; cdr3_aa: CASSETGQQPQHF
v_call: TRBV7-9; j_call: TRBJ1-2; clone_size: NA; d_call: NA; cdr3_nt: TGTGCCAGCAGCTATATTGAGGCAGAGAGTGGCTACACCTTC; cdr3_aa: CASSYIEAESGYTF
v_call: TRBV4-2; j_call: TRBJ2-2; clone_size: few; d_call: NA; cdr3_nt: TGTGCCAGCAGCCAAGATGGGGTGGCGAGGGGGAAAGCGGAGCTGTTTTTT; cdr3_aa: CASSQDGVARGKAELFF